These 26 T cell receptor beta chains were sequenced from one sample in a study of shared clonotypes between healthy human individuals. Produced via immunoSEQ multiplex PCR; TCRdb's table is partial and in-frame only. The data show more than 2 million clones, approximately 95% seen once. Specimen: naive CD4+ T cells sorted from blood. The subset is: CD45RA+ positively selected. All receptors derive from a man between 18 and 35 years old in good health.

Only one count was recorded for this clone. This chain links TRBV2 with TRBJ2-1; TRBD2 matches at 10 bases. The CDR3 contains 15 residues. The germline V gene encodes CDR1 SNHLY and CDR2 FYNNEI. V shed 6 bases and J 5 bases; nucleotides not matched to a gene: 7. The CDR3 DNA sequence: TGTGCCAGCAGATACTGGACTAGCGGCGACAATGAGCAGTTCTTC. Its translation is CASRYWTSGDNEQFF.

This chain joins TRBV30 and TRBJ2-2; tentatively, D is TRBD1 (6 bases). Germline V gene lookup returns CDR1 GTSNPN and CDR2 SVGIG (reference sequence). Trimming left V 2 bases short and J 5 bases short, with 12 bases between. The CDR3 has 14 amino acids. In nucleotides, the CDR3 is TGTGCCTGGAGTACAGGGCTGGGGACCGGGGAGCTGTTTTTT. As protein: CAWSTGLGTGELFF.

The rearrangement uses TRBV5-6 and TRBJ1-2; perhaps TRBD1 as D (5 bases). The germline V gene has CDR1 SGHDT and CDR2 YYEEEE. V was pared by 0 bases and J by 8 bases, with 20 bases between. This CDR3 spans 16 amino acids. The CDR3 DNA is TGTGCCAGCAGCTTGGGCTCCGTTGGGACGCAGGACGGCTACACCTTC. Its translation is CASSLGSVGTQDGYTF.

This clone occurred once. CDR3 region: CASTRTGGEETQYF. The CDR3 nucleotides are TGTGCCAGCACAAGGACAGGGGGCGAAGAGACCCAGTACTTC. The rearrangement joins TRBV18 to TRBJ2-5, with 11 bases that match TRBD1. The length of the CDR3 is 14 residues. J was trimmed by 3 bases and V by 8 bases; bases with no gene match: 5. Germline values: CDR1 KGHSH, CDR2 LQKENI.

J is TRBJ2-3 and V is TRBV5-1, with a tentative D call TRBD2 (6 bases). The CDR3 runs 14 residues. Trimming took 4 bases from V and 3 from J, leaving 12 bases between them. Germline assignment: CDR1 SGHRS and CDR2 YFSETQ. The CDR3 DNA reads as TGCGCCAGCAGCCGGGACTCCACAACAGATACGCAGTATTTT. Translating it yields CASSRDSTTDTQYF.

For this clone: A read error may explain this, as a much larger clone is one base away. Within the sample, other DNA sequences also encode this same CDR3. This sequence joins TRBV2 and TRBJ2-3; D not certain. V shed 4 bases and J shed 0 bases, with 8 bases lying between them. The germline V gene encodes CDR1 SNHLY and CDR2 FYNNEI. CDR3 length: 14 residues. CDR3 loop: CASSGTASTDTQYF. In nucleotides, the CDR3 is TGTGCCAGCAGTGGAACAGCTAGCACAGATACGCAGTATTTT.

The chain carries TRBV2 and TRBJ2-4; D is undetermined. V lost 7 bases and J lost 7, with 11 bases in between. Germline lookup yields CDR1 SNHLY and CDR2 FYNNEI. The CDR3 totals 12 residues. The DNA of the CDR3 is TGTGCCAGCAAAGGTGTGGGGAACATTCAGTACTTC. This codes for CASKGVGNIQYF.

J is TRBJ2-3 and V is TRBV11-2; D remains unclear. The V end was cut by 5 bases, the J end by 2 bases, with 11 bases between. CDR1 is SGHAT, CDR2 FQNNGV, per germline. The CDR3 sequence is 14 residues long. The CDR3 nucleotides read TGTGCCAGCAGCCCTAGACTCTTCACAGATACGCAGTATTTT. This encodes CASSPRLFTDTQYF.

This chain uses TRBV5-4 with TRBJ2-3; D unclear. CDR3 length: 15 residues. The germline V gene encodes CDR1 SGHNT and CDR2 YYREEE (reference sequence). V lost 1 base to trimming and J lost 1 base, with 10 bases between them. CDR3 loop: CASSLMGTGTDTQYF. Written as DNA, the CDR3 is TGTGCCAGCAGCTTGATGGGTACCGGCACAGATACGCAGTATTTT. Drawing the rest from reference TRBV5-4 and TRBJ2-3, the complete variable domain is ETGVTQSPTHLIKTRGQQVTLRCSSQSGHNTVSWYQQALGQGPQFIFQYYREEENGRGNFPPRFSGLQFPNYSSELNVNALELDDSALYLCASSLMGTGTDTQYFGPGTRLTVL.

V and J are TRBV25-1 and TRBJ2-7; 8 nucleotides match TRBD1. Losses at the gene ends were 6 bases for V and 3 bases for J; bases not matched to a gene: 4. This CDR3 has 13 amino acids. The germline CDR1 and CDR2 sequences are MGHDK and SYGVNS. The CDR3 DNA sequence: TGTGCCAGCAGGGGGACAGGAATCTACGAGCAGTACTTC. Encoded protein: CASRGTGIYEQYF.

The rearrangement joins TRBV18 to TRBJ2-5; 7 nucleotides match TRBD2. The CDR3 sequence is 15 residues long. V lost 4 bases to trimming and J lost 2 bases; unmatched junction nucleotides: 7. CDR1 KGHSH and CDR2 LQKENI come from the germline V gene. In nucleotides, the CDR3 is TGTGCCAGCTCACTCATCCCGGGAGGTCAAGAGACCCAGTACTTC. Amino acids: CASSLIPGGQETQYF.

With regard to this clone: Other DNA sequences in the same sample also yield this CDR3. The chain combines TRBV11-2 with TRBJ1-3; no clear D gene. Germline CDR1 is SGHAT and CDR2 is FQNNGV. V dropped 6 bases and J dropped 0 bases, with 3 bases sitting between them. The CDR3 loop spans 12 amino acids. CDR3 region: CASSLSGNTIYF. In nucleotides, the CDR3 is TGTGCCAGCAGTCTCTCTGGAAACACCATATATTTT.

This clone was recorded once. The rearrangement uses TRBV5-1 and TRBJ1-1; D might be TRBD1 (5 bases). The germline CDR1 and CDR2 sequences are SGHRS and YFSETQ. Trimming left V 1 base short and J 1 base short, with 8 bases between. CDR3 size: 14 residues. CDR3 nucleotides: TGCGCCAGCAGCTTGACGGACAAGAACACTGAAGCTTTCTTT. It is translated as CASSLTDKNTEAFF.

V is TRBV28 and J is TRBJ1-5; 7 positions agree with TRBD1. Germline V lookup: CDR1 MDHEN, CDR2 SYDVKM. This CDR3 is 16 amino acids long. V lost 2 bases to trimming and J lost 3 bases; unmatched junction nucleotides: 7. This chain's CDR3 is CASSLAGGPSNQPQHF. CDR3 in DNA: TGTGCCAGCAGTTTAGCAGGGGGGCCCTCCAATCAGCCCCAGCATTTT.

The rearrangement links TRBV30 to TRBJ2-5; D is uncertain. There are 12 residues in the CDR3. V dropped 3 bases and J dropped 7 bases, with 12 bases sitting between them. Germline V gene sequence: CDR1 GTSNPN, CDR2 SVGIG (reference sequence). CDR3 residues: CAWSPPPGTQYF. CDR3 bases: TGTGCCTGGAGCCCCCCGCCGGGGACCCAGTACTTC.

The V and J genes are TRBV30 and TRBJ1-4; D is undetermined. The germline V and J ends were trimmed by 2 bases and 0 bases, with 10 bases remaining between them. The CDR3 runs to 15 residues. CDR1 GTSNPN and CDR2 SVGIG come from the germline V gene (reference sequence). CDR3 bases: TGTGCCTGGAGTATAACACCCGCAACTAATGAAAAACTGTTTTTT. Protein: CAWSITPATNEKLFF.

V and J are TRBV7-9 and TRBJ2-2, with a possible D match to TRBD1 (6 bases). This CDR3 spans 18 amino acids. CDR1 is SEHNR, CDR2 FQNEAQ, per germline (reference sequence). V gave up 1 base and J gave up 0 bases, with 15 bases separating them. CDR3 residues: CASSLDPRTDTNTGELFF. The CDR3 DNA follows: TGTGCCAGCAGCTTAGACCCCCGGACAGACACGAACACCGGGGAGCTGTTTTTT.

This chain uses TRBV11-2 with TRBJ2-1; 7 positions agree with TRBD2. Germline CDR1 reads SGHAT; CDR2 reads FQNNGV. Trimming took 4 bases from V and 3 from J; bases not matched to a gene: 9. The CDR3 extends over 16 amino acids. CDR3 sequence reads: CASSSAGSVSYNEQFF. In nucleotides, the CDR3 is TGTGCCAGCAGCTCAGCGGGAAGCGTCAGCTACAATGAGCAGTTCTTC.

This chain joins TRBV6-5 and TRBJ2-1; 9 positions match TRBD2. Germline V gene lookup returns CDR1 MNHEY and CDR2 SVGAGI. The CDR3 sequence is 13 residues long. The ends lost 6 bases at V and 9 bases at J; junction bases unmatched: 6. The CDR3 is CASRGGGAGEQFF. In nucleotides, the CDR3 is TGTGCCAGCAGAGGCGGGGGGGCCGGTGAGCAGTTCTTC.

This chain uses TRBV6-5 with TRBJ1-4, with TRBD1 matching 7 bases. The CDR3 runs 16 residues. J gave up 7 bases and V 4 bases, and 12 bases lay outside the gene matches. CDR1 is MNHEY and CDR2 is SVGAGI in the germline V gene. CDR3 sequence: CASSSSRQGGGEKLFF. The DNA for the CDR3 is TGTGCCAGCAGTTCGTCCAGACAGGGAGGGGGTGAAAAACTGTTTTTT.

The V gene is TRBV7-2, the J gene TRBJ1-2; 9 bases map to TRBD1. Losses at the gene ends were 2 bases for V and 4 bases for J; bases not matched to a gene: 8. The CDR3 is 16 residues long. Germline V gene data show CDR1 as SGHTA and CDR2 as FQGNSA. The CDR3 DNA is TGTGCCAGCAGCTTACCCCACCGGGGACAGGGCTATGGCTACACCTTC. As protein: CASSLPHRGQGYGYTF.

The sample holds one count of this clone. This rearrangement joins TRBV5-1 to TRBJ2-2, with TRBD2 matching over 7 bases. V lost 0 bases and J lost 1; bases outside the gene matches: 3. The germline CDR1 and CDR2 sequences are SGHRS and YFSETQ. This CDR3 has 16 residues. The chain's CDR3 is CASSLEASGNTGELFF. The CDR3 DNA follows: TGCGCCAGCAGCTTGGAGGCTAGCGGGAACACCGGGGAGCTGTTTTTT.

The chain has TRBV6-1 and TRBJ2-3, with a weak D call TRBD1 (5 bases). The CDR3 covers 12 residues. V lost 6 bases to trimming and J lost 6 bases, with 10 bases between them. Germline assignment: CDR1 MNHNS and CDR2 SASEGT. CDR3 in DNA: TGTGCCAGCAGGGGCGACAGCGATACGCAGTATTTT. Residues: CASRGDSDTQYF.

The chain recombines TRBV6-5 with TRBJ2-7; 10 bases are shared with TRBD2. J was trimmed by 3 bases and V by 5 bases; bases with no gene match: 7. The length of the CDR3 is 15 residues. The germline V gene has CDR1 MNHEY and CDR2 SVGAGI. The CDR3 DNA reads TGTGCCAGCAGTCCGGTGGGACTAGCGAACTACGAGCAGTACTTC. Protein product: CASSPVGLANYEQYF.

The chain recombines TRBV6-5 with TRBJ1-3; D might be TRBD1 (6 bases). Germline CDR1 and CDR2: MNHEY and SVGAGI. The CDR3 sequence is 14 residues long. Between the trimmed V and J ends, which lost 6 bases and 4 bases, there was a span of 13 bases. The CDR3 DNA reads TGTGCCAGCAGACCAGGGGTGGGCGGAAACACCATATATTTT. This encodes CASRPGVGGNTIYF.

CDR3 nucleotides: TGTGCCAGCACCGCCGGTAGAGGCACAGATACGCAGTATTTT. Protein sequence: CASTAGRGTDTQYF. The chain recombines TRBV6-5 with TRBJ2-3, with D unclear. Germline CDR1 reads MNHEY; CDR2 reads SVGAGI. This CDR3 region has 14 residues. V was cut by 7 bases and J by 1 base, with 12 bases left in between.